The 25 T cell receptor beta chains reported below all come from one sample, sequenced in a study of early T cells in non-severe SARS-CoV-2 infection. TCRdb reprocessed the 5' RACE reads via MiXCR and lists one record per CDR3 protein. The repertoire includes about 61,000 distinct CDR3 sequences, roughly 10% of them detected once, and 1.7% sits in the top ten. Material: whole blood. The receptors were gathered from an adult who was a healthcare worker with PCR-confirmed SARS-CoV-2 infection or an uninfected control (not recorded which).

The chain couples TRBV11-2 to TRBJ2-5; 8 bases line up with TRBD2. The CDR3 sequence is 15 residues long. V dropped 2 bases and J dropped 0; count of bases not matched to a gene: 2. The germline V gene has CDR1 SGHAT and CDR2 FQNNGV. The chain's CDR3 is CASSLRGGYQETQYF. In DNA, the CDR3 is TGTGCCAGCAGCTTACGCGGGGGGTACCAAGAGACCCAGTACTTC.

This clonotype was detected only a few times. The gene calls are TRBV30 and TRBJ1-5; 8 bases map to TRBD1. The CDR3 consists of 16 residues. The germline CDR1 and CDR2 sequences are GTSNPN and SVGIG (reference sequence). V dropped 2 bases and J dropped 0; count of bases not matched to a gene: 6. Written as DNA, the CDR3 is TGTGCCTGGAGTCGGGGGACAGGATTTAGCAATCAGCCCCAGCATTTT. Protein: CAWSRGTGFSNQPQHF.

This clonotype came up many times. The V call is TRBV7-9, the J call TRBJ2-5, with no clear D. From germline, CDR1 is SEHNR and CDR2 FQNEAQ (reference sequence). The CDR3 totals 10 residues. The V and J ends lost 6 bases and 13 bases respectively, with 12 bases between them. In DNA form, the CDR3 reads TGTGCCAGCAGTCTTGAACACCTGTACTTC. This translates into CASSLEHLYF.

This clonotype was recorded a few times. The chain employs TRBV12-3 or TRBV12-4 and TRBJ1-5; a weak D match, TRBD1 (6 bases). With 4 bases removed from V and 11 bases from J, the gap between germline ends came to 15 bases. The CDR3 is 13 residues long. The CDR3 nucleotides read TGTGCCAGCAGTTCTGGACAGTTCGTGGCCCAGCATTTT. Protein: CASSSGQFVAQHF.

This clonotype occurred many times. V is TRBV7-6 and J is TRBJ2-1, with D unresolved. The ends were cut back, 8 bases at V and 10 bases at J, with 15 bases in the middle. Germline CDR1 SGHVS, CDR2 FNYEAQ. The CDR3 totals 12 residues. In DNA, the CDR3 is TGTGCCAGCCTGTCCCAGGCCGGGGAGCAGTTCTTC. Its translation: CASLSQAGEQFF.

This clonotype was observed many times. V is TRBV30 and J is TRBJ1-5; TRBD1 is a possible D gene (5 bases). Trimming removed 4 bases at V and 4 bases at J, with 11 bases between. The CDR3 loop spans 13 amino acids. The germline CDR1 and CDR2 sequences are GTSNPN and SVGIG (reference sequence). The CDR3 DNA is TGTGCCTGGAACACAGACAGTAATCAGCCCCAGCATTTT. Translating it yields CAWNTDSNQPQHF.

The gene calls are TRBV4-3 and TRBJ2-3; TRBD2 matches at 15 bases. The J segment lost 4 bases and the V segment lost 2 bases, leaving 7 bases of the junction unmatched. The CDR3 is 18 amino acids. Germline CDR1 LGHNA, CDR2 YSLEER. In DNA, the CDR3 is TGCGCCAGCAGCCAAAGGGGACTAGCGGGGGGTGGAGCAGATACGCAGTATTTT. Translating gives CASSQRGLAGGGADTQYF.

This clonotype was counted at least ten times. V usage is TRBV20-1 and J usage is TRBJ2-3; 9 nucleotides match TRBD2. V was pared by 1 base and J by 0 bases, with 5 bases of the junction left unmatched. This CDR3 is 16 amino acids long. The germline V gene encodes CDR1 DFQATT and CDR2 SNEGSKA (reference sequence). The DNA for the CDR3 is TGCAGTGCTAGAGTCACTAGCGGGTATAGCACAGATACGCAGTATTTT. Its protein product is CSARVTSGYSTDTQYF.

This clonotype was found many times. CDR3 bases: TGTGCCTGGGGGGCAGGCTCCGAGACCCAGTACTTC. Protein sequence: CAWGAGSETQYF. The chain joins TRBV30 to TRBJ2-5; D is perhaps TRBD1 (5 bases). The CDR3 has 12 amino acids. Deletions cut 5 bases from V and 5 bases from J, with 12 bases between. From germline, CDR1 is GTSNPN and CDR2 SVGIG (reference sequence).

This clonotype was detected a few times. The chain carries TRBV5-6 and TRBJ1-2, with D uncertain. V shed 3 bases and J shed 3 bases, with 12 bases lying between them. Per the germline V gene, CDR1 is SGHDT and CDR2 is YYEEEE. CDR3 size: 14 residues. This CDR3 reads CASSSRQDYYGYTF. The CDR3 nucleotides read TGTGCCAGCAGCTCGAGACAAGACTACTATGGCTACACCTTC.

There are many counts of this clonotype. V gene TRBV2 combines with J gene TRBJ2-1, with 11 bases identical to TRBD2. Germline V gives CDR1 SNHLY, CDR2 FYNNEI. J lost 7 bases, V lost 5 bases, and 13 bases had no gene match. The CDR3 has 17 residues. CDR3 protein: CASSTDSGGGLVNEQFF. Here the CDR3 DNA reads TGTGCCAGCAGTACAGATAGCGGGGGGGGCTTGGTGAATGAGCAGTTCTTC.

This clonotype was counted many times. The chain is built from TRBV5-1 and TRBJ1-2; D gene ambiguous. This CDR3 is 15 amino acids long. The V gene lost 4 bases and the J gene lost 4 bases, with 17 bases spanning the gap. Germline V gene data show CDR1 as SGHRS and CDR2 as YFSETQ. The CDR3 DNA sequence: TGCGCCAGCAGCCAAACAGCCTCAAGCTTCTATGGCTACACCTTC. Translation: CASSQTASSFYGYTF.

This chain uses TRBV5-5 with TRBJ1-3, with 8 bases lining up with TRBD1. V was clipped by 5 bases and J by 1 base; unmatched bases: 17. Per germline, CDR1 SGHKS and CDR2 YYEKEE (reference sequence). The CDR3 covers 19 residues. The CDR3 is CASRSTGGFVRGSGNTIYF. The CDR3 DNA reads as TGTGCCAGCAGATCTACAGGGGGTTTCGTCCGTGGATCTGGAAACACCATATATTTT.

The chain couples TRBV6-2 or TRBV6-3 to TRBJ1-4; 7 bases fit TRBD1. Germline V gene lookup returns CDR1 MNHEY and CDR2 SVGEGT. The CDR3 covers 15 residues. V dropped 6 bases and J dropped 8; count of bases not matched to a gene: 12. This chain's CDR3 is CASSRNRGSGEKLFF. The CDR3 DNA is TGTGCCAGCAGCCGCAACAGGGGATCAGGAGAAAAACTGTTTTTT.

This clonotype occurred a few times. This chain uses TRBV12-3 or TRBV12-4 with TRBJ1-1; D is ambiguous. Trimming pared 6 bases from V and 1 base from J, leaving 12 bases between. The CDR3 consists of 14 residues. The CDR3 is CASRRAPGNTEAFF. The DNA for the CDR3 is TGTGCCAGCAGGCGGGCCCCTGGGAACACTGAAGCTTTCTTT.

This chain joins TRBV7-9 and TRBJ2-1; 8 nucleotides match TRBD2. CDR3 length: 13 amino acids. The V gene end was trimmed by 6 bases and the J gene end by 3 bases; junction bases not matched to a gene: 1. Germline CDR1 is SEHNR and CDR2 is FQNEAQ (reference sequence). This CDR3 reads CASRAGGYNEQFF. In nucleotides, the CDR3 is TGTGCCAGCAGGGCGGGGGGCTACAATGAGCAGTTCTTC.

This clonotype was counted many times. The chain's CDR3 is CASSLQGNQPQHF. CDR3 DNA: TGTGCCAGCAGCTTACAGGGCAATCAGCCCCAGCATTTT. This chain connects TRBV7-2 to TRBJ1-5, with D unresolved. The V and J ends lost 2 bases and 2 bases respectively, with 4 bases between them. CDR3 length: 13 residues. The germline V gene has CDR1 SGHTA and CDR2 FQGNSA.

This clonotype was seen many times. This chain connects TRBV11-2 to TRBJ1-1; D perhaps matches TRBD1 (6 bases). V lost 4 bases to trimming and J lost 1 base, with 10 bases between them. Germline V gene data show CDR1 as SGHAT and CDR2 as FQNNGV. This CDR3 comprises 14 residues. The CDR3: CASSSQGRNTEAFF. The CDR3 region has the DNA TGTGCCAGCAGCTCCCAGGGGAGGAACACTGAAGCTTTCTTT.

In its sample, this clonotype was seen many times. The genes are TRBV7-9 and TRBJ2-7; weak D call: TRBD1 (6 bases). The CDR3 runs to 13 residues. Germline CDR1 and CDR2: SEHNR and FQNEAQ (reference sequence). The V and J ends lost 3 bases and 5 bases respectively, with 11 bases between them. The CDR3 DNA reads TGTGCCAGCAGCTTTCAGGGGTTGGACGAGCAGTACTTC. Encoded protein: CASSFQGLDEQYF.

This clonotype has a count of ten or more. CDR3 in DNA: TGTGCCAGCAGTTACGACGGGGGAGCTAATGAAAAACTGTTTTTT. As protein: CASSYDGGANEKLFF. The rearrangement links TRBV6-5 to TRBJ1-4; perhaps TRBD1 as D (5 bases). The germline V gene encodes CDR1 MNHEY and CDR2 SVGAGI. V lost 2 bases, J lost 3 bases, and 10 bases lay in between. The CDR3 is 15 amino acids.

This clonotype was picked up a small number of times. The chain is built from TRBV5-5 and TRBJ1-5; D remains ambiguous. V was shortened by 6 bases and J by 3 bases, with 13 bases between the two germline ends. Germline V gene lookup returns CDR1 SGHKS and CDR2 YYEKEE (reference sequence). The CDR3 covers 14 residues. The CDR3 loop reads CASTRGLDNQPQHF. The DNA of the CDR3 is TGTGCCAGCACCCGAGGTTTAGACAATCAGCCCCAGCATTTT.

This clonotype was counted many times. CDR3 DNA: TGCAGTGCTAGAAACGGAAACTCTGGGGCCAACGTCCTGACTTTC. Its translation is CSARNGNSGANVLTF. The chain has TRBV20-1 and TRBJ2-6; D remains ambiguous. Germline values: CDR1 DFQATT, CDR2 SNEGSKA (reference sequence). Trimming shortened V by 2 bases and J by 0 bases, and 8 bases separated the two germline ends. This CDR3 region has 15 residues.

The rearrangement uses TRBV7-3 and TRBJ2-3; tentative D call: TRBD2 (5 bases). The CDR3 totals 14 residues. The V end lost 5 bases, the J end lost 4 bases, and 13 bases lay between the germline ends. Looked up from germline, CDR1 is SGHTA and CDR2 is FQGTGA. In nucleotides, the CDR3 is TGTGCCAGCAGCCGCTTTGAGGGAGCAGATACGCAGTATTTT. Protein sequence: CASSRFEGADTQYF.

This clonotype was observed a single time. CDR3 bases: TGTGCCAGCAGTCGGACACTGCGAGCCGGGGAGCTGTTTTTT. Its protein product is CASSRTLRAGELFF. This chain uses TRBV6-2 or TRBV6-3 with TRBJ2-2, with D possibly TRBD1 on 5 matching bases. V was clipped by 5 bases and J by 6 bases, with 13 bases between them. CDR3 length: 14 amino acids. The germline CDR1 and CDR2 sequences are MNHEY and SVGEGT.

The chain joins TRBV6-5 to TRBJ1-1, with 8 nucleotides matching TRBD1. V trimming: 6 bases; J trimming: 4 bases; junction bases outside the gene matches: 4. There are 13 residues in the CDR3. Germline loops: CDR1 MNHEY, CDR2 SVGAGI. The CDR3 DNA sequence: TGTGCCAGCAGACCACAGGGGGTCACTGAAGCTTTCTTT. Its protein product is CASRPQGVTEAFF.